This T cell receptor beta chain was recovered during a study of regulatory T cells in long-lasting Graves disease. Across the study: For under 3 months, newly diagnosed Graves' patients had been taking antithyroid drugs.

Specified time point: newly diagnosed GD, antithyroid drugs for less than 3 months. TCR sequences were obtained from RNA taken from PBMCs. Enrollment of patients was through an endocrinology department in Xi'an, China. This clonotype was observed a handful of times. V trimming: 3 bases; J trimming: 2 bases; junction bases outside the gene matches: 2. The CDR3 contains 15 residues. Germline CDR1 is SGHDT and CDR2 is YYEEEE. Sequencing libraries for TCR beta were prepared with iRepertoire HTBI primers and Arm-PCR of CDR3 regions. TCRdb re-analysed the multiplex PCR reads in MiXCR, keeping a single row per CDR3 protein. The sample includes about 620,000 distinct CDR3 sequences, about 15% of them seen just once. These same records also appear under a second study, on T cells in Graves' hyperthyroidism and ophthalmopathy. That study reports: Hyperthyroidism in the patients, aged 18 to 65, was newly diagnosed and under 2 months in duration. Most clonotypes that expanded in the thyroid above 0.001 also showed up in blood.

J is TRBJ2-5 and V is TRBV5-6, with 12 bases identical to TRBD1. The source was peripheral blood mononuclear cells (PBMCs), collected at new diagnosis, from a patient treated with antithyroid drugs. The TCR was taken from a woman in her 30s with Graves disease. CDR3 nucleotides: TGTGCCAGCAGCTGGGGACAGGGGGCTCAAGAGACCCAGTACTTC. As protein: CASSWGQGAQETQYF.